The rows below give T cell receptor beta chains drawn from one sample of a study of CD8 T cells in Susac syndrome. Using its own MiXCR run on the immunoSEQ multiplex PCR reads, TCRdb lists one record per CDR3 protein. The sample records about 250,000 distinct CDR3 sequences, around 95% being singletons. Sequencing was carried out using CD4+ T cells from PBMCs. The receptors come from a human donor with multiple sclerosis. CDR3s include the opening cysteine and the closing phenylalanine or tryptophan. A D gene is named only where the DNA matches it firmly. Rows may omit the clone size; those that give it use once, few, many or a size class.

clone size	V gene	J gene	D gene	CDR3 DNA	CDR3 protein
once	TRBV10-2	TRBJ2-3	TRBD2	TGCGCCAGCAGTGACCAGCGGGGGGGCCGAGATACGCAGTATTTT	CASSDQRGGRDTQYF
.	TRBV12-3/TRBV12-4	TRBJ1-4	TRBD1	TGTGCCAGCAGTCAATCGGACAGGGGCAGGGGTGAAAAACTGTTTTTT	CASSQSDRGRGEKLFF
.	TRBV4-1	TRBJ1-2	.	TGCGCCAGCAGCCAAGGATTACCCGGATATGGCTACACCTTC	CASSQGLPGYGYTF
.	TRBV7-9	TRBJ2-3	.	TGTGCCAGCAGCTTAGGTGGTTGGCGGTTGGGATTCGGCACAGATACGCAGTATTTT	CASSLGGWRLGFGTDTQYF
once	TRBV4-1	TRBJ2-3	TRBD2	TGCGCCAGCAGCCAAGTCGGTTCGAGAGGCGGGGGAGATACGCAGTATTTT	CASSQVGSRGGGDTQYF
.	TRBV3-1	TRBJ2-2	.	TGTGCCAGCACCGCCCTAGCCCTGGAGGGGAGCACCGGGGAGCTGTTTTTT	CASTALALEGSTGELFF
.	TRBV11-2	TRBJ2-5	.	TGTGCCAGCAGCCGAGCCGGGACGGATAAAGGAGAGACCCAGTACTTC	CASSRAGTDKGETQYF
.	TRBV15	TRBJ1-1	.	TGTGCCACCAGCAGAAGTGGAGGGATTGAAGCTTTCTTT	CATSRSGGIEAFF
.	TRBV12-3/TRBV12-4	TRBJ2-1	TRBD2	TGTGCCAGCAGTGTAGCGGGAGCCCACAATGAGCAGTTCTTC	CASSVAGAHNEQFF
.	TRBV27	TRBJ2-3	.	TGTGCCAGCAGTTTCCTGAACGCAGATACGCAGTATTTT	CASSFLNADTQYF
.	TRBV4-1	TRBJ1-1	TRBD1	TGCGCCAGCAGCCACGACAGGGGGGCCATCTTCACTGAAGCTTTCTTT	CASSHDRGAIFTEAFF
.	TRBV10-3	TRBJ2-2	TRBD1	TGTGCCATCACTCCAAGACAGGGGAGTTCCACCGGGGAGCTGTTTTTT	CAITPRQGSSTGELFF
.	TRBV29-1	TRBJ2-5	TRBD2	TGCAGCGTTGTCGGGCGGGGGGGCATGGAGACCCAGTACTTC	CSVVGRGGMETQYF
.	TRBV19	TRBJ2-5	.	TGTGCCAGTAGTACCGGTCTGGGGCAAGAGACCCAGTACTTC	CASSTGLGQETQYF
.	TRBV29-1	TRBJ2-1	.	TGCAGCGTCCCGACACCCAGCTCCTACAATGAGCAGTTCTTC	CSVPTPSSYNEQFF
.	TRBV5-1	TRBJ1-6	.	TGCGCCAGCAGCGCCGGGACAAATTCACCCCTCCACTTT	CASSAGTNSPLHF
.	TRBV11-3	TRBJ1-5	.	TGTGCCAGCAGCTCGTTGGAGGGGCAGCCCCAGCATTTT	CASSSLEGQPQHF
.	TRBV11-2	TRBJ2-5	TRBD2	TGTGCCAGCAGGGACCTAGCGGGAGGGCCAGAGACCCAGTACTTC	CASRDLAGGPETQYF
.	TRBV6-1	TRBJ2-2	.	TGTGCCAGCATCAATTCCGGGACCTCCGGGACCGGGGAGCTGTTTTTT	CASINSGTSGTGELFF
.	TRBV5-1	TRBJ1-5	TRBD1	TGCGCCAGCAGCTTAGTTAGGACAGGGGGCAATCAGCCCCAGCATTTT	CASSLVRTGGNQPQHF
.	TRBV7-2	TRBJ2-7	.	TGTGCCAGCAGCCTTCAACGAACTGGCGAGCAGTACTTC	CASSLQRTGEQYF
.	TRBV30	TRBJ1-6	.	TGTGCCTGGCGTACAGGGAAGGGTTCACCCCTCCACTTT	CAWRTGKGSPLHF
.	TRBV5-1	TRBJ2-1	TRBD1	TGCGCCAGCAGCGCCAGGACAGGGAGCGAGCAGTTCTTC	CASSARTGSEQFF
.	TRBV20-1	TRBJ2-5	.	TGCAGTGCTAGAGGCCAGGTCCAAGAGACCCAGTACTTC	CSARGQVQETQYF
.	TRBV27	TRBJ1-1	.	TGTGCCAGCAGTTTGGGGTGGGGGTACGATGAAGCTTTCTTT	CASSLGWGYDEAFF
.	TRBV29-1	TRBJ2-1	.	TGCAGCGTTTCCGCGGGCGACCGCTCCTACAATGAGCAGTTCTTC	CSVSAGDRSYNEQFF
once	TRBV27	TRBJ1-5	.	TGTGCCAGCAGTTCGCGGGACGACCCCCAGCCCCAGCATTTT	CASSSRDDPQPQHF
.	TRBV30	TRBJ2-7	.	TGTGCCTGGAGTTGGGAGACAGATTCCTACGAGCAGTACTTC	CAWSWETDSYEQYF
.	TRBV5-1	TRBJ2-7	TRBD1	TGCGCCAGCGGGGCCCTGGGACAGGGCAACGAGCAGTACTTC	CASGALGQGNEQYF
.	TRBV13	TRBJ2-3	TRBD2	TGTGCCAGCAGCTTATACGTAAGGACTAGCGGGAGGACGGGCACAGATACGCAGTATTTT	CASSLYVRTSGRTGTDTQYF
.	TRBV20-1	TRBJ1-5	.	TGCAGTGCTAACCAGGGCAACCAGCCCCAGCATTTT	CSANQGNQPQHF
.	TRBV2	TRBJ2-2	.	TGTGCCAGCAGTGGACTCCAGAACACCGGGGAGCTGTTTTTT	CASSGLQNTGELFF
.	TRBV6-7	TRBJ1-2	TRBD1	TGTGCCAGCAGGCGCCCAGGGACAGGGATAAGCGTTGGCGGCTACACCTTC	CASRRPGTGISVGGYTF
.	TRBV28	TRBJ1-4	.	TGTGCCAGCACCGGGGAAGAGGGGCTCGGAGAAAAACTGTTTTTT	CASTGEEGLGEKLFF
once	TRBV14	TRBJ2-3	.	TGTGCCAGCAGCCGTAGAACAGGTATCTCGGGCACAGATACGCAGTATTTT	CASSRRTGISGTDTQYF
.	TRBV28	TRBJ1-5	.	TGTGCCAGCAGTTTAGTCGCTTTTAGTCAGCCCCAGCATTTT	CASSLVAFSQPQHF
.	TRBV20-1	TRBJ2-3	.	TGCAGTGCTAGAGATGGGGAGTATACGCAGTATTTT	CSARDGEYTQYF
.	TRBV7-9	TRBJ2-3	TRBD2	TGTGCCAGCAGCTTGCGCGGGAGCGCAGATACGCAGTATTTT	CASSLRGSADTQYF
.	TRBV20-1	TRBJ1-1	.	TGCAGTGCGGTGGGGAGGCAGAACACTGAAGCTTTCTTT	CSAVGRQNTEAFF
once	TRBV7-9	TRBJ1-1	.	TGTGCCAGCAGCTTGGATTTTCGGGAGATGAACACTGAAGCTTTCTTT	CASSLDFREMNTEAFF
.	TRBV28	TRBJ1-1	TRBD1	TGTGCCAGCAGTTTATCCGGGGGGAGGGGGCAAGCTTTCTTT	CASSLSGGRGQAFF
.	TRBV29-1	TRBJ1-2	.	TGCAGCGTTGAAATACAGGGAAGGTGGGATGGCTACACCTTC	CSVEIQGRWDGYTF
once	TRBV20-1	TRBJ2-7	.	TGCAGTGCTATCGGGCGTGGCGAGCAGTACTTC	CSAIGRGEQYF
.	TRBV29-1	TRBJ1-1	.	TGCAGCGTTGAACCCAGCGGTAGACCCACTGAAGCTTTCTTT	CSVEPSGRPTEAFF
.	TRBV6-1	TRBJ1-5	TRBD1	TGTGCCAGCAGTGAAGAGAGGGGGCGGGCTCAGCCCCAGCATTTT	CASSEERGRAQPQHF
.	TRBV7-6	TRBJ2-7	TRBD2	TGTGCCAGCAGCTCGTCGGGAGGGGAGGGCGAGCAGTACTTC	CASSSSGGEGEQYF
.	TRBV6-5	TRBJ2-7	.	TGTGCCAGCAGTTACCAGGGACTCCTCTCCTACGAGCAGTACTTC	CASSYQGLLSYEQYF
.	TRBV12-5	TRBJ2-5	TRBD2	TGTGCTAGTGGCGCGAATAGCGGGAGGGCCGGAGAGACCCAGTACTTC	CASGANSGRAGETQYF
.	TRBV30	TRBJ1-2	.	TGTGCCTGGAGCGGTGTACAGGGAAACTATGGCTACACCTTC	CAWSGVQGNYGYTF